This T cell receptor beta chain is drawn from a study of cytomegalovirus exposure and HLA in healthy donors listed by TCRdb under 2017. Background for the entire study: According to an earlier analysis of a few hundred of the donors, 150 million to 200 million T cells yielded roughly 110 million unique TCR beta sequences and about 300 Gb of sequence data. An early release that covered roughly 600 HLA-typed donors contained approximately 290 gigabases of sequencing data and 70 million to 100 million unique TCR sequences. Of the roughly 410 genotyped donors, approximately 81% were placed in the genetic ancestry cluster associated with self-reported Caucasian donors. The study aimed to test whether cataloging public T cell receptors could reveal signatures of past pathogen exposure. The study profiled the T cell repertoires of hundreds of subjects by immunosequencing and related them to cytomegalovirus serostatus. Besides the first cohort of more than 650 subjects, a separate validation cohort made up of around 120 different subjects was used. To predict cytomegalovirus infection status, the study brought together high-throughput TCR immunosequencing, statistical association of individual TCRs with disease status, and machine learning. A later analysis re-analyzed previously published TCR beta repertoires from hundreds of donors and added high-resolution HLA genotyping to study TCR occurrence patterns. Rather than drawing on any new phenotypic data, the later analysis identified candidate immune exposures from TCR beta sequences and the way those sequences occurred across donors. An earlier analysis of several hundred of the donors applied high-throughput TCR beta sequencing to assess whether each TCR beta V gene segment acted as functional or pseudogenic. Alongside the repertoire data, information on donor age, sex, ethnicity and CMV serostatus was compiled. A later genetic analysis used genome-wide SNP genotypes for about 60% of the roughly 700 donors, treating that subset as a discovery cohort. All discovery cohort repertoires had been generated using a single sequencing platform. HLA typing included class I and class II loci at four-digit resolution. The number of typed donors differed by locus: about 620-640 for A, B, C, DRB1 and DQB1; approximately 520 for DQA1; 606 for DPA1; and about 450 for DPB1. Roughly five DR-DQ haplotypes were treated as single units for association and clustering because of strong linkage in the cohort. Among some 400 genotyped donors of the cohort, an average of around 220,000 unique TCR beta nucleotide sequences was sequenced per donor, of which about 18% were non-productive.

Note on this clone: Its antigen is still unknown.

The paper as a whole reports these results and caveats: In both the original and validation cohorts, the classifier was reported to diagnose cytomegalovirus status with high specificity and sensitivity. A group of highly shared sequence variants was considered likely to be a technical artifact of the sequencing pipeline. According to a later analysis, parvovirus B19, influenza, CMV and Epstein-Barr virus appeared linked to several top co-occurrence clusters. Because counts were too low, roughly 18 rarely observed V segments, including chromosome 9 orphons, were left out of the earlier analysis of 500 to 650 of the donors. Across donors, most TCR sequences were observed very rarely, whereas some public TCRs were present in many individuals. The authors suggested that the approach could potentially be generalized to other disease states and immunological phenotypes. In a later analysis, TCR association rates were found to vary across HLA loci, with the most associated TCRs seen for DRB1 alleles and the fewest for HLA-C alleles. The presence/absence analyses assumed that sequencing depth was roughly uniform across donors, and that assumption may not be true. A later analysis found that HLA-associated TCR beta chains were more clonally expanded and had lower generation probabilities than equally common non-associated chains. Immune exposure information for the cohort was limited to CMV serostatus. In a later genetic analysis, fewer N-insertions in productive TCRs were reported among donors in an Asian-associated ancestry cluster than the approximately 630-donor mean. Strong co-occurrence of HLA alleles, especially DR and DQ, made assigning TCR associations to individual alleles difficult. A further reported finding was that TCR beta sequences accurately predicted the HLA-A and HLA-B alleles for most subjects in the first cohort. Linkage disequilibrium might explain the correlated functional status among segregating V segments, but an unknown experimental factor could not be excluded. A total of fewer than 200 TCR beta chains were listed by the study as associated with cytomegalovirus. Specific HLA alleles were associated with around 18,000 TCR beta sequences at a false discovery rate of 0.05 in a later analysis. Only TCR beta chains were sequenced in this cohort, and the absence of alpha or paired-chain data limited detectable features. Because HLA typing was unavailable for some donors at each locus, only the typed subset was used in association tests. In an earlier analysis of 587 of the donors, most TCR beta V segments were observed in productive rearrangements about 87% or about 30% of the time, broadly matching IMGT annotations. An association between a missense DCLRE1C variant and V-gene and J-gene trimming of TCR beta chains was found in a later genetic analysis and replicated in an independent cohort. Most CMV-associated TCR beta chains appeared to be HLA-restricted in a later analysis, and the HLA associations seemed to be driven largely by CMV exposure. A few of the identified cytomegalovirus-associated TCR beta chains were confirmed in vitro to be specific for cytomegalovirus antigens.

The cohort was made up of hundreds of healthy bone marrow donors. At the time of sampling, every cohort member was nominally healthy, though immune exposures that went unrecorded were likely present. The donor tested CMV seronegative, placing the donor among the 350 to 400 seronegative members of the cohort. Each donor provided a peripheral blood sample, and peripheral blood mononuclear cells were used for TCR beta sequencing. Genomic DNA extraction from the blood cell samples was performed with the Qiagen DNeasy Blood Extraction Kit. Libraries came from the immunoSEQ multiplex PCR assay. For the multiplex PCR, a mixture combining 60 forward primers for TCR Vbeta segments and 13 reverse primers for TCR Jbeta segments was used. The CDR3 region of rearranged TCR beta genes was amplified from genomic DNA with a multiplex PCR assay. The amplified TCR beta libraries were sequenced on the Illumina HiSeq System as 87-base-pair reads. The study's processing was this. A later analysis counted 65 million to 90 million unique TCR beta chains across the 700 or so repertoires, and some 12 million of these chains were shared by at least two donors. To remove PCR and sequencing errors, raw reads were error-corrected and collapsed into unique sequences using a nearest-neighbor algorithm that merged closely related sequences. CDR3 sequences were aligned to IMGT reference sequences to assign V, D and J gene segments. Each retained sequence needed at least a six-nucleotide match to both a V gene segment and a J gene segment. A rearrangement was called productive if the CDR3 had no stop codons and remained in frame with V and J, and every other rearrangement was called non-productive. Following IMGT convention, CDR3 was defined as the stretch from the second conserved V-encoded cysteine to the conserved J-encoded phenylalanine. In an earlier analysis of 587 of the donors, sequences lacking an unambiguous match to a single V gene segment were excluded. In an earlier analysis of several hundred of the donors, V segments were called functional above 56.7% productive rearrangements and were called segregating when the between-donor standard deviation exceeded 5%. A statistical classification framework was built for diagnosing cytomegalovirus status from the catalog of TCR beta chain sequences. In a later analysis, TCR nucleotide sequences were compared against IMGT/GENE-DB human TR gene sequences so that V and J genes could be assigned. In a later analysis, CDR3 sequences and most-parsimonious VDJ recombination scenarios were assigned using the TCRdist pipeline. In a later analysis, each TCR beta chain was defined by its CDR3 amino acid sequence together with its V-gene family, and reads without a unique V-gene family were excluded. As a way to deal with suspected cross-contamination and a sequencing artifact, a later analysis dropped 450 to 600 nucleotide sequences that were highly shared and had low generation probability. In a later analysis, a clonal expansion index was calculated for each public chain from normalized within-repertoire ranks of inferred template counts. In a later analysis, generation probabilities were computed with a VDJ recombination model fitted to out-of-frame rearrangements, and the resulting probabilities were checked against IGoR. Hypergeometric tests were used in a later analysis to score TCR-TCR, TCR-HLA and TCR-CMV co-occurrence, with a repertoire-size bias correction applied to the TCR pairs. In a later analysis, false discovery rates were estimated by permuting HLA or CMV assignments 20 times. In a later analysis, co-occurring TCRs were grouped with DBSCAN, and TCRdist sequence similarity was added when clustering was performed within HLA-allele-positive subsets. Repertoires with fewer than 30,000 or more than 120,000 public chains were left out of co-occurrence clustering, as were five repertoires with anomalous nucleotide sharing. TCRdb stores this immuneACCESS table with in-frame sequences only. Part of the clones is absent; in the studies checked, under half of the shortfall reflects unresolved V genes, and no reason is known for the rest. V and J calls plus clone size are reproduced from that table; the DNA served to infer D and trimming. This sample's clone table shows 65,000 to 80,000 clones. Around 4.4% of the sample rests with the top ten.

The sequence derives from a young man in good health and CMV-seronegative. The sequenced sample was PBMCs.

The DNA is TGTGCCAGCAGGCCTAGACAGGGGGGCCAGCCCCAGCATTTT. This translates into CASRPRQGGQPQHF. This sequence uses TRBV6-6 and TRBJ1-5; a stretch of 9 junction bases matches TRBD1. After removal of 6 bases from V and 7 bases from J, the junction retains 7 bases not matched to a gene. CDR1 and CDR2 (MNHNY, SVGAGI) derive from the germline V gene (reference sequence). The CDR3 starts with the cysteine, ends with the phenylalanine, and has 14 residues. Only CDR3 DNA is held: 42 bases, read in frame from base 1.